One sample yielded the 8 T cell receptor beta chains listed below, sequenced in a study of blood T cell repertoires in COVID-19. Measured with immunoSEQ multiplex PCR; TCRdb has only the in-frame clones, and not every one. The sample consists of approximately 64,000 clones, 81% of them appearing once. The source material was peripheral blood. These receptors were taken from a woman in her 70s with acute or convalescent COVID-19.

This sequence joins TRBV3-1 (or the pseudogene TRBV3-2) and TRBJ2-7, with TRBD1 matching over 7 bases. The CDR3 loop spans 15 amino acids. V gave up 5 bases and J gave up 2 bases; unmatched junction bases: 9. Germline CDR1 is LGHDT and CDR2 is YNNKEL (reference sequence). DNA of the CDR3: TGTGCCAGCAGCTTTCGACAGGGAATTGCCTACGAGCAGTACTTC. Translated, it gives CASSFRQGIAYEQYF.

The gene calls are TRBV7-9 and TRBJ1-5; 9 bases are shared with TRBD1. CDR3 size: 16 residues. Germline CDR1 reads SEHNR; CDR2 reads FQNEAQ (reference sequence). V lost 7 bases to trimming and J lost 5 bases; unmatched junction nucleotides: 12. CDR3 region: CASTLGTGFGYQPQHF. The CDR3 DNA follows: TGTGCCAGCACCCTCGGGACAGGGTTTGGCTATCAGCCCCAGCATTTT.

This clone has just a few counts. The CDR3 nucleotides read TGTGCCAGCTCACCCCAATCGTTAAACGCGTGGGAGACCCAGTACTTC. This gives the protein CASSPQSLNAWETQYF. This chain uses TRBV18 with TRBJ2-5; D remains ambiguous. Germline V CDR1 and CDR2: KGHSH, LQKENI. There are 16 residues in the CDR3. Trimming took off 3 bases at V and 5 bases at J, with 19 bases between the two ends.

The chain carries TRBV5-4 and TRBJ2-2, with D tentatively TRBD2 (6 bases). The germline V gene has CDR1 SGHNT and CDR2 YYREEE (reference sequence). The CDR3 is 15 residues long. V was clipped by 4 bases and J by 3 bases, with 13 bases between them. The CDR3 DNA reads TGTGCCAGCAGCGCCGGGACTCGAGACACCGGGGAGCTGTTTTTT. Translation gives CASSAGTRDTGELFF.

V usage is TRBV19 and J usage is TRBJ1-4; TRBD1 is a possible D gene (6 bases). V lost 7 bases, J lost 3 bases, and 15 bases lay in between. Germline CDR1 and CDR2: LNHDA and SQIVND (reference sequence). The CDR3 runs to 15 residues. CDR3 sequence reads: CASTQRGPANEKLFF. DNA for the CDR3: TGTGCCAGTACCCAGCGGGGGCCGGCTAATGAAAAACTGTTTTTT.

This clone was recorded only once. J is TRBJ2-1 and V is TRBV9, with 14 bases aligning to TRBD2. Unmatched junction bases numbered 8, after V lost 0 bases and J lost 9 bases. The CDR3 is 17 residues long. From germline, CDR1 is SGDLS and CDR2 YYNGEE. The CDR3 DNA is TGTGCCAGCAGCGTAGCGCCGGGACTAGCGGGAGAGAGTGAGCAGTTCTTC. This gives the protein CASSVAPGLAGESEQFF.

V and J are TRBV30 and TRBJ2-7; 7 bases agree with TRBD2. The CDR3 contains 15 residues. Germline CDR1 reads GTSNPN; CDR2 reads SVGIG (reference sequence). Trimming cost V 4 bases and J 7 bases; bases outside gene matches: 16. CDR3: CAWNPPLSGIFEQYF. Written as DNA, the CDR3 is TGTGCCTGGAACCCCCCGTTGAGCGGGATATTTGAGCAGTACTTC.

The chain uses TRBV18 and TRBJ2-7, with TRBD1 as a possible D gene (6 bases). V shed 5 bases and J shed 3 bases, with 11 bases lying between them. This CDR3 has 13 amino acids. Germline V gene sequence: CDR1 KGHSH, CDR2 LQKENI. The CDR3 loop is CASSTGNNYEQYF. The CDR3 DNA follows: TGTGCCAGCTCAACAGGGAATAACTACGAGCAGTACTTC.